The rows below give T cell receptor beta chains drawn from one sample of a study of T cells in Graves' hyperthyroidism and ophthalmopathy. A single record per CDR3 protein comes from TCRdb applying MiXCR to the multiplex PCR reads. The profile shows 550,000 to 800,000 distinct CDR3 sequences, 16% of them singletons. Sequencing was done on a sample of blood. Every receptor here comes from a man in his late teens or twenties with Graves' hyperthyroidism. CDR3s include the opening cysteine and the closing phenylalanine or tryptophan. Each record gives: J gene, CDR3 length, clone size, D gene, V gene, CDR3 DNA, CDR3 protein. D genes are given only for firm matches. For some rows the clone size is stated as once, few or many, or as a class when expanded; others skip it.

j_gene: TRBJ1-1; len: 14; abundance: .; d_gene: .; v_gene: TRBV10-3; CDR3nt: TGTGCCATCAGTGGTTTACAGGGGAACACTGAAGCTTTCTTT; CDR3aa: CAISGLQGNTEAFF
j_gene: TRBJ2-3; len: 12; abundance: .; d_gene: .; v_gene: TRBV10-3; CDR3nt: TGTGCCATCAGTGAGTCGATCGGTACGCAGTATTTT; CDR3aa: CAISESIGTQYF
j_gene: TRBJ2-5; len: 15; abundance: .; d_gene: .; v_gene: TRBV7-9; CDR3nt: TGTGCCAGCAGACGTCGCGGGACATCTCAAGAGACCCAGTACTTC; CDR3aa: CASRRRGTSQETQYF
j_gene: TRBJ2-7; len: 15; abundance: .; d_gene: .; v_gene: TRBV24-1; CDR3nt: TGTGCCACCAGTGTGGGCCAACTGGGATCCTACGAGCAGTACTTC; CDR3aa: CATSVGQLGSYEQYF
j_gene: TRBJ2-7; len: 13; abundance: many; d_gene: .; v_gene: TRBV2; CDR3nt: TGTGCCAGCAGTCATGAGGTGGGGAGCGAGCAGTACTTC; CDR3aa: CASSHEVGSEQYF
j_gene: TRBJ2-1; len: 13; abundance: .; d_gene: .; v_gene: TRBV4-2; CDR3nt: TGTGCCAGCAGCCAAACTCGGGGGACCGAGCAGTTCTTC; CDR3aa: CASSQTRGTEQFF
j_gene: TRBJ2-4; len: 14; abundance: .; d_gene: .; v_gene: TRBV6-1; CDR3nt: TGTGCCAGCAGCCGCGGGGTTGGCAAAAACATTCAGTACTTC; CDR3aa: CASSRGVGKNIQYF
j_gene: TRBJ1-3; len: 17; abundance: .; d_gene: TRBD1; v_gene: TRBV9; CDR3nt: TGTGCCAGCAGCAGAAATGAACCGTACAGGGGTGGAAACACCATATATTTT; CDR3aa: CASSRNEPYRGGNTIYF
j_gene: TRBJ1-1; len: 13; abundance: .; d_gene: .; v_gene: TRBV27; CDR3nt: TGTGCCAGCAGTTTGTTCGGGACGAAGGGGGCTTTCTTT; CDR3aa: CASSLFGTKGAFF
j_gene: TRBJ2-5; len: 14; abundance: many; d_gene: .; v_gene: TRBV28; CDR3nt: TGTGCCAGCAGTCACCGGGGGGCGGAAGAGACCCAGTACTTC; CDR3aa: CASSHRGAEETQYF
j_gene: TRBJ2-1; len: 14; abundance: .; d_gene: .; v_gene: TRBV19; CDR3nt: TGTGCCAGTAGTATTGGAGGGATCTACAATGAGCAGTTCTTC; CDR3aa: CASSIGGIYNEQFF
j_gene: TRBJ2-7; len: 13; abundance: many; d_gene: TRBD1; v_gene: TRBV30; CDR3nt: TGTGCCTGGGGAACAGGGGTTTCTTACGAGCAGTACTTC; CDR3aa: CAWGTGVSYEQYF
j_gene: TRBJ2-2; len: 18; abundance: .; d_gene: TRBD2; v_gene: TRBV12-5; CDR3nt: TGTGCTAGTGGTTTGGTACTGACTAGCGGGAGAGGAGACGGGGAGCTGTTTTTT; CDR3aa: CASGLVLTSGRGDGELFF
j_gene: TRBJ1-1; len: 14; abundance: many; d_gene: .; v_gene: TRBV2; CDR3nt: TGTGCCAGCAGACAAGGACACTTGAACACTGAAGCTTTCTTT; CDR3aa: CASRQGHLNTEAFF
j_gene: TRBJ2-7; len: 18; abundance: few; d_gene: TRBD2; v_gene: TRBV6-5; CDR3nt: TGTGCCAGCAGTTACCGAGCAGGGGTTAGCGGGGCTACCTACGAGCAGTACTTC; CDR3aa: CASSYRAGVSGATYEQYF
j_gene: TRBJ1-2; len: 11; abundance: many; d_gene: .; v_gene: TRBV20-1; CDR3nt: TGCAGTGCTACCCTGGAGTATGGCCACACCTTC; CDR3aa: CSATLEYGHTF
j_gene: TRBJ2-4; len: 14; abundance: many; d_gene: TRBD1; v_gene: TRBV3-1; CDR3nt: TGTGCCAGCAGCCCCCGGGACAGAGTAAACATTCAGTACTTC; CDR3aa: CASSPRDRVNIQYF
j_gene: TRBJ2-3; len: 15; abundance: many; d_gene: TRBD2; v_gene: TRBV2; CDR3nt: TGTGCCGGGGGGAGGGATTCATCCACGACAGATACGCAGTATTTT; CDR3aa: CAGGRDSSTTDTQYF
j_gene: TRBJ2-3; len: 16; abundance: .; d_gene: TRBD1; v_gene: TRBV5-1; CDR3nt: TGCGCCAGCAGCTGGGGGACAGGCCGCGAAGGAGATACGCAGTATTTT; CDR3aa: CASSWGTGREGDTQYF
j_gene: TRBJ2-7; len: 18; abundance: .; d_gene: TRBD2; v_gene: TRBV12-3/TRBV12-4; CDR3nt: TGTGCCAGCAGCTTCGTTGGGCTAGCGGGAGGGCCAGGAAGGGAGCAGTACTTC; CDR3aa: CASSFVGLAGGPGREQYF